A single TCR beta chain is shown here with its context. This receptor's antigen is unknown. It has no much larger one-base neighbor in the sample; base qualities were not kept. This specimen comes from a study of OX40 agonist ivuxolimab in advanced cancers. About the investigation overall: Ivuxolimab was an agonistic, fully human IgG2 monoclonal antibody directed against OX40 (CD134), a costimulatory receptor. Intravenous ivuxolimab was administered to patients every 2 weeks at six dose levels: 0.01, 0.1, 0.3, 1.5, 3 and 10 mg/kg. A male proportion of approximately 83% and a mean age of 60 years, ranging from 23 to 79, were recorded for the dose-escalation cohort. Peripheral TCRbeta sequencing aimed to test whether ivuxolimab altered TCR sequence diversity and caused clonal T-cell expansion. Prior anti-PD-1, anti-PD-L1 or anti-CTLA-4 therapy was permitted, and 40% to 50% of dose-escalation patients had received checkpoint inhibitors. Partial responses were achieved by three dose-escalation patients, of whom one had hepatocellular carcinoma and two had cutaneous melanoma. The monotherapy dose-escalation portion (N of about 50 patients) of the phase I ivuxolimab trial is reported in the paper. Among the roughly 54 dose-escalation patients, around 19 had hepatocellular carcinoma, roughly 15 melanoma, 9 renal cell carcinoma and 9 head and neck cancer. Findings and caveats that apply to the study as a whole: After ivuxolimab, CD8+ T cells had more expanded clones than CD4+ T cells on average. At doses of 0.1 to 3.0 mg/kg, clonal expansion of both CD4+ and CD8+ T cells in blood was seen between baseline and week 6. In the 0.1-3.0 mg/kg groups, partial responders had among the lowest normalized peripheral clonal expansion, particularly in CD8+ T cells. Low levels of normalized T-cell clonal expansion were also shown by some nonresponding patients. The antigen specificity of the clonally expanded peripheral T cells was not determined.

CDR1 SEHNR and CDR2 FQNEAQ are derived from the germline V gene (reference sequence). V is shortened by 3 bases, J by 6 bases, and the region joining them spans 20 bases. Counted from cysteine to phenylalanine, this CDR3 has 16 amino acids. The DNA shown is the 48-base CDR3, in frame from base 1. To sequence the TCRbeta CDR3 region, genomic DNA was isolated from the sorted cells. The immunoSEQ Assay was used to sequence the TCRbeta CDR3 regions. Imported from immuneACCESS, the table was reduced by TCRdb to in-frame sequences with V and J called. These copies leave out some clones; in studies compared against another copy, an unresolved V gene accounts for under half, and the cause of the remainder is not known. The sample table shows 67,000 or so clones, and roughly 90% are seen once. Approximately 2.8% of the sample rests with the top ten. Patients with a history of autoimmune disease or receiving systemic immunosuppression were excluded from the trial. In every dose cohort, peripheral blood was drawn for TCR sequencing at baseline, cycle 4 day 1, and cycle 7 day 1. The samples were drawn from a first-in-human, open-label, multicenter phase I dose-escalation trial of ivuxolimab. Adults with locally advanced or metastatic melanoma, renal cell carcinoma, hepatocellular carcinoma or head and neck squamous cell carcinoma were enrolled in the trial. Before TCR sequencing, CD4+ and CD8+ T cells were separately sorted from peripheral blood.

The chain is encoded by TRBV7-9 joined to TRBJ1-2, with the identity of the D gene unclear. The sequencing used CD4+ or CD8+ T cells sorted from blood, collected in a trial of the OX40 agonist ivuxolimab. The source of this sequence is an adult with an advanced solid tumor such as melanoma, head and neck, liver or kidney cancer. The sequenced DNA: TGTGCCAGCAGCTTCTACGGCGTAATGAGGAGGGATGGCTACACCTTC. The encoded protein is CASSFYGVMRRDGYTF.